Following are 24 T cell receptor beta chains from one sample sequenced in a study of blood T cell repertoires in COVID-19. Assay used: immunoSEQ multiplex PCR; TCRdb lists only in-frame clones, some missing. The table records about 48,000 clones, 90% of them present only once. The sequenced sample was peripheral blood. Every receptor here comes from a man aged 70 or older with acute or convalescent COVID-19.

This chain connects TRBV28 to TRBJ1-6; D is ambiguous. Trimming stripped 5 bases from V and 3 bases from J, with 11 bases between. In germline, CDR1 is MDHEN, CDR2 SYDVKM. The CDR3 covers 15 residues. The CDR3 nucleotides are TGTGCCAGCAGTCGGACTGGAAGCTATAATTCACCCCTCCACTTT. The encoded protein is CASSRTGSYNSPLHF.

This clone turned up a few times. CDR3 DNA: TGTGCCACCAGTGATTTGCCAGGGATCTCAGAGACCCAGTACTTC. Its protein product is CATSDLPGISETQYF. The chain combines TRBV24-1 with TRBJ2-5; a weak D match, TRBD1 (5 bases). Deletions cut 0 bases from V and 4 bases from J, with 11 bases between. The CDR3 contains 15 residues. Germline-derived CDR1 and CDR2 are KGHDR and SFDVKD.

The V gene is TRBV21-1, the J gene TRBJ2-7; the D call of TRBD1 is as the table states it, not checked on the DNA. TRBV21-1 is listed as a pseudogene. This CDR3 comprises 10 residues. Here the CDR3 DNA reads TGTGCCAGCAGGGACAGGGGCCCGCGCTTC. This encodes CASRDRGPRF.

V gene TRBV6-2 or TRBV6-3 combines with J gene TRBJ1-5; D is undetermined. Germline lookup yields CDR1 MNHEY and CDR2 SVGEGT. The V gene lost 0 bases and the J gene lost 4 bases, with 7 bases spanning the gap. The CDR3 sequence is 14 residues long. The CDR3 sequence is CASSYSNGNQPQHF. Written as DNA, the CDR3 is TGTGCCAGCAGTTACTCGAACGGGAATCAGCCCCAGCATTTT.

This chain connects TRBV11-2 to TRBJ2-7; D gene uncertain. Trimming took 5 bases from V and 4 from J, leaving 6 bases between them. Germline V gives CDR1 SGHAT, CDR2 FQNNGV. This CDR3 region has 11 residues. The CDR3 reads CASSTHYEQYF. The CDR3 coding sequence is TGTGCCAGCAGCACTCATTACGAGCAGTACTTC.

The chain recombines TRBV13 with TRBJ1-6; 8 positions match TRBD1. The CDR3 contains 20 residues. Trimming took 6 bases from V and 0 from J; bases not matched to a gene: 16. The germline gives CDR1 PRHDT, CDR2 FYEKMQ (reference sequence). CDR3 region: CASRLRTGSFLSSYNSPLHF. CDR3 nucleotide sequence: TGTGCCAGCAGGCTCAGGACAGGGAGTTTCCTGAGCTCCTATAATTCACCCCTCCACTTT.

The rearrangement joins TRBV2 to TRBJ1-5, with 8 bases that match TRBD1. The CDR3 is 15 amino acids. In germline, CDR1 is SNHLY, CDR2 FYNNEI. After removal of 5 bases from V and 2 bases from J, the junction contained 5 bases not matched to a gene. Here the CDR3 reads CASSPDRGRNQPQHF. The CDR3 DNA reads as TGTGCCAGCAGTCCAGACAGGGGCCGCAATCAGCCCCAGCATTTT.

The genes are TRBV5-1 and TRBJ2-6; maybe TRBD2 (5 bases). Per the germline V gene, CDR1 is SGHRS and CDR2 is YFSETQ. The CDR3 totals 16 residues. With 0 bases removed from V and 0 bases from J, the gap between germline ends came to 7 bases. Here the CDR3 DNA reads TGCGCCAGCAGCTTGGGAGGGAACTCTGGGGCCAACGTCCTGACTTTC. It yields the protein CASSLGGNSGANVLTF.

The chain employs TRBV28 and TRBJ1-2; 7 positions match TRBD1. CDR3 size: 14 residues. Germline CDR1 and CDR2: MDHEN and SYDVKM. V trimming: 6 bases; J trimming: 4 bases; junction bases outside the gene matches: 8. The CDR3 region is CASRPTGSSYGYTF. DNA for the CDR3: TGTGCCAGCAGGCCGACAGGGTCCTCCTATGGCTACACCTTC.

V usage is TRBV11-3 and J usage is TRBJ2-1; 11 bases fit TRBD2. V lost 5 bases, J lost 10 bases, and 7 bases stayed unmatched. CDR1 SGHNT and CDR2 YENEEA come from the germline V gene. CDR3 length: 14 amino acids. CDR3 loop: CASSHGTSGVEQFF. CDR3 nucleotides: TGTGCCAGCAGCCACGGGACTAGCGGCGTAGAGCAGTTCTTC.

The V and J genes are TRBV18 and TRBJ1-4, with D perhaps TRBD1 (5 bases). The CDR3 runs to 15 residues. The V end lost 3 bases, the J end lost 8 bases, and 16 bases lay between the germline ends. Germline CDR1 and CDR2: KGHSH and LQKENI. CDR3 sequence: CASSPPNRLVEKLFF. The CDR3 nucleotides are TGTGCCAGCTCACCTCCAAACAGGCTAGTGGAAAAACTGTTTTTT.

CDR3 sequence: CASSVGAGQGNSPLHF. The DNA for the CDR3 is TGTGCCAGCAGCGTAGGGGCGGGGCAGGGTAATTCACCCCTCCACTTT. This sequence joins TRBV9 and TRBJ1-6, with D possibly matching TRBD1 (5 bases). The germline gives CDR1 SGDLS, CDR2 YYNGEE. The V end lost 0 bases, the J end lost 6 bases, and 13 bases lay between the germline ends. The CDR3 contains 16 residues. Full variable domain (rest looked up from reference TRBV9 and TRBJ1-6): DSGVTQTPKHLITATGQRVTLRCSPRSGDLSVYWYQQSLDQGLQFLIQYYNGEERAKGNILERFSAQQFPDLHSELNLSSLELGDSALYFCASSVGAGQGNSPLHFGNGTRLTVT.

This clone has just one count. This chain joins TRBV24-1 and TRBJ2-7, with D maybe TRBD1 (5 bases). Trimming removed 6 bases at V and 5 bases at J, with 13 bases between. Germline CDR1 is KGHDR and CDR2 is SFDVKD. The CDR3 contains 13 residues. This CDR3 is CATSKGSSHEQYF. The DNA for the CDR3 is TGTGCCACCAGTAAGGGGTCGAGCCACGAGCAGTACTTC.

J is TRBJ2-7 and V is TRBV10-3, with D tentatively TRBD2 (5 bases). The length of the CDR3 is 14 residues. The germline gives CDR1 ENHRY, CDR2 SYGVKD. Trimming took 3 bases from V and 2 from J, leaving 11 bases between them. In DNA form, the CDR3 reads TGTGCCATCAGTGATGGCGGGTTTGCCTACGAGCAGTACTTC. Translated, it gives CAISDGGFAYEQYF.

The rearrangement links TRBV2 to TRBJ2-2; D is possibly TRBD1 (6 bases). The CDR3 length is 15 residues. Looked up from germline, CDR1 is SNHLY and CDR2 is FYNNEI. The V end lost 1 base, the J end lost 1 base, and 7 bases lay between the germline ends. DNA of the CDR3: TGTGCCAGCAGTGAAGTGGGACAGAACACCGGGGAGCTGTTTTTT. Its protein is CASSEVGQNTGELFF.

V is TRBV19 and J is TRBJ1-2; TRBD1 aligns across 9 bases. V gave up 6 bases and J gave up 1 base; unmatched junction bases: 24. Per the germline V gene, CDR1 is LNHDA and CDR2 is SQIVND (reference sequence). The CDR3 loop spans 21 amino acids. The CDR3 is CASSRDRAPSTLSTNNYGYTF. The CDR3 DNA reads as TGTGCCAGTAGCCGGGACAGGGCCCCCTCCACCTTATCGACAAATAACTATGGCTACACCTTC.

The chain joins TRBV20-1 to TRBJ2-2; no clear D gene. The CDR3 is 16 amino acids. Between the trimmed V and J ends, which lost 3 bases and 4 bases, there was a span of 18 bases. Germline-derived CDR1 and CDR2 are DFQATT and SNEGSKA (reference sequence). As DNA, the CDR3 is TGCAGTGCTAGTGATAAAAGAAGTTTTAGCACCGGGGAGCTGTTTTTT. This translates into CSASDKRSFSTGELFF.

The J gene is TRBJ1-2, the V gene TRBV2; 7 nucleotides agree with TRBD1. Trimming removed 5 bases from V and 4 bases from J; junction bases left unmatched: 1. CDR3 length equals 12 residues. Germline lookup yields CDR1 SNHLY and CDR2 FYNNEI. The CDR3 is CASSRDSYGYTF. The CDR3 nucleotides read TGTGCCAGCAGTAGGGACAGCTATGGCTACACCTTC. Drawing the rest from reference TRBV2 and TRBJ1-2, the complete variable domain is EPEVTQTPSHQVTQMGQEVILRCVPISNHLYFYWYRQILGQKVEFLVSFYNNEISEKSEIFDDQFSVERPDGSNFTLKIRSTKLEDSAMYFCASSRDSYGYTFGSGTRLTVV.

The rearrangement joins TRBV12-3 or TRBV12-4 to TRBJ2-7, with a possible D match to TRBD2 (6 bases). Trimming stripped 8 bases from V and 5 bases from J, with 7 bases between. The length of the CDR3 is 10 residues. The chain's CDR3 is CASAGNEQYF. CDR3 sequence (DNA): TGTGCCAGCGCGGGGAACGAGCAGTACTTC.

The chain links TRBV4-1 to TRBJ1-2; D unclear. With 4 bases removed from V and 4 bases from J, the gap between germline ends came to 19 bases. CDR1 is MGHRA and CDR2 is YSYEKL in the germline V gene. The CDR3 has 16 amino acids. The CDR3 loop reads CASSPLEASVGYGYTF. The CDR3 DNA reads as TGCGCCAGCAGCCCCCTAGAGGCCTCAGTAGGCTATGGCTACACCTTC.

This clone appeared a few times. V is TRBV6-2 or TRBV6-3 and J is TRBJ1-5, with 9 bases lining up with TRBD1. This CDR3 contains 16 residues. The ends lost 6 bases at V and 7 bases at J; junction bases unmatched: 13. Germline loops: CDR1 MNHEY, CDR2 SVGEGT. CDR3 bases: TGTGCCAGCAGCCCTACGGACAGGGGAGGGAACCAGCCCCAGCATTTT. Encoded protein: CASSPTDRGGNQPQHF.

The V gene is TRBV27, the J gene TRBJ1-2; D unclear. The germline V gene encodes CDR1 MNHEY and CDR2 SMNVEV (reference sequence). The CDR3 covers 14 residues. Trimming stripped 3 bases from V and 0 bases from J, with 8 bases between. The CDR3 DNA follows: TGTGCCAGCAGTTTTCATCAGTCTAACTATGGCTACACCTTC. It specifies CASSFHQSNYGYTF.

The gene calls are TRBV6-2 or TRBV6-3 and TRBJ1-5; TRBD1 agrees at 12 bases. The V segment lost 6 bases and the J segment 1 base; nucleotides outside the gene matches: 7. CDR3 size: 17 residues. The germline CDR1 and CDR2 sequences are MNHEY and SVGEGT. The CDR3 is CASSRGQGAKSNQPQHF. The CDR3, as DNA: TGTGCCAGCAGCCGGGGACAGGGGGCAAAAAGCAATCAGCCCCAGCATTTT.

The gene calls are TRBV27 and TRBJ1-1, with D possibly matching TRBD1 (6 bases). Trimming took off 0 bases at V and 10 bases at J, with 15 bases between the two ends. From germline, CDR1 is MNHEY and CDR2 SMNVEV (reference sequence). The length of the CDR3 is 14 residues. The CDR3: CASSLSSGGGVAFF. CDR3 nucleotides: TGTGCCAGCAGTTTATCAAGTGGGGGCGGAGTAGCTTTCTTT.